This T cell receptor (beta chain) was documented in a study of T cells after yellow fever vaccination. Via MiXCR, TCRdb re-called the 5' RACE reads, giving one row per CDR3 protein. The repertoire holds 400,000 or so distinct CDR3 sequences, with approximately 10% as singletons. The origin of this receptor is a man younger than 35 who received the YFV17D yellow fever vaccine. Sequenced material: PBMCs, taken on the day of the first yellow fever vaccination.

CDR3 region: CASSADVGVPAFF. CDR3 bases: TGTGCCAGCAGCGCGGATGTCGGGGTTCCAGCTTTCTTT. This rearrangement joins TRBV5-4 to TRBJ1-1; D gene uncertain. Germline V CDR1 and CDR2: SGHNT, YYREEE (reference sequence). Trimming pared 4 bases from V and 10 bases from J, leaving 17 bases between. The CDR3 is 13 residues long.